Listed below are T cell receptor beta chains from one sample, sequenced in a study of naive and memory T cell subsets. Using its own MiXCR run on the 5' RACE reads, TCRdb lists one record per CDR3 protein. The sample yields about 48,000 distinct CDR3 sequences, approximately 4.8% seen once. Source of these receptors: a female donor in good health. The CDR3 runs from the conserved cysteine through the conserved F or W. The D gene is left open where the match is weak. Rows may omit the clone size; those that give it use once, few, many or a size class.

abundance: many; j_gene: TRBJ2-5; d_gene: NA; v_gene: TRBV6-1; CDR3nt: TGTGCCAGCAGTGAGGGGACCCAGTACTTC; CDR3aa: CASSEGTQYF
abundance: NA; j_gene: TRBJ2-1; d_gene: NA; v_gene: TRBV5-4; CDR3nt: TGTGCCAGCAGCTGGACCGAGAAAAATGAGCAGTTCTTC; CDR3aa: CASSWTEKNEQFF
abundance: many; j_gene: TRBJ2-5; d_gene: NA; v_gene: TRBV7-9; CDR3nt: TGTGCCAGCAGCTGGCGACACCTCCCCGAGACCCAGTACTTC; CDR3aa: CASSWRHLPETQYF
abundance: NA; j_gene: TRBJ2-5; d_gene: TRBD1; v_gene: TRBV6-6; CDR3nt: TGTGCCAGCAGTTACTCGGGTCATGGGACAGGGGGGATAGAGACCCAGTACTTC; CDR3aa: CASSYSGHGTGGIETQYF
abundance: many; j_gene: TRBJ1-2; d_gene: NA; v_gene: TRBV6-5; CDR3nt: TGTGCCAGCAGCTCCCTTTTGGAAGGCTATGGCTACACCTTC; CDR3aa: CASSSLLEGYGYTF
abundance: many; j_gene: TRBJ2-7; d_gene: NA; v_gene: TRBV10-2; CDR3nt: TGCGCCAGCGGAGGGGCGAATGTCTACGAGCAGTACTTC; CDR3aa: CASGGANVYEQYF
abundance: many; j_gene: TRBJ2-7; d_gene: NA; v_gene: TRBV4-3; CDR3nt: TGCGCCAGCAGCCAAGGACAGCGATACGAGCAGTACTTC; CDR3aa: CASSQGQRYEQYF
abundance: many; j_gene: TRBJ2-7; d_gene: TRBD2; v_gene: TRBV24-1; CDR3nt: TGTGCCACCAGTGATCCAGGGACTAGCGACTCCTACGAGCAGTACTTC; CDR3aa: CATSDPGTSDSYEQYF
abundance: many; j_gene: TRBJ1-3; d_gene: NA; v_gene: TRBV14; CDR3nt: TGTGCCAGCAGCAGGGTGAGCTCTGGAAACACCATATATTTT; CDR3aa: CASSRVSSGNTIYF
abundance: NA; j_gene: TRBJ1-2; d_gene: NA; v_gene: TRBV28; CDR3nt: TGTGCCAGTTACCCCGCGCGGGGTTCCCCGAACTATGGCGACACCTTC; CDR3aa: CASYPARGSPNYGDTF
abundance: many; j_gene: TRBJ2-7; d_gene: TRBD2; v_gene: TRBV5-8; CDR3nt: TGTGCCAGCAGCTCACGTCCGGGACTAGACGAGCAGTACTTC; CDR3aa: CASSSRPGLDEQYF
abundance: many; j_gene: TRBJ2-4; d_gene: TRBD2; v_gene: TRBV6-6; CDR3nt: TGTGCCAGCAGTTACCCGCTAGCGGGAGCCGGAGGAAACATTCAGTACTTC; CDR3aa: CASSYPLAGAGGNIQYF
abundance: many; j_gene: TRBJ2-7; d_gene: NA; v_gene: TRBV7-9; CDR3nt: TGTGCCAGCAGCTTACTAGCGTCCCCCTACGAGCAGTACTTC; CDR3aa: CASSLLASPYEQYF
abundance: many; j_gene: TRBJ1-5; d_gene: NA; v_gene: TRBV7-6; CDR3nt: TGTGCCAGCAGCCTCGGGGCAGGCAATCAGCCCCAGCATTTT; CDR3aa: CASSLGAGNQPQHF
abundance: many; j_gene: TRBJ2-1; d_gene: TRBD2; v_gene: TRBV29-1; CDR3nt: TGCAGCGTTGATACAGGTGGACCAGCGGGAGCCTACAATGAGCAGTTCTTC; CDR3aa: CSVDTGGPAGAYNEQFF
abundance: many; j_gene: TRBJ2-7; d_gene: TRBD2; v_gene: TRBV6-5; CDR3nt: TGTGCCAGCAGTTGGCGGGAGGGCCTGTCGGTCTACGAGCAGTACTTC; CDR3aa: CASSWREGLSVYEQYF
abundance: many; j_gene: TRBJ2-2; d_gene: TRBD1; v_gene: TRBV12-3/TRBV12-4; CDR3nt: TGTGCCAGCAGGGGGACAGGGGTGCGCACCGGGGAGCTGTTTTTT; CDR3aa: CASRGTGVRTGELFF
abundance: many; j_gene: TRBJ2-3; d_gene: TRBD2; v_gene: TRBV24-1; CDR3nt: TGTGCCACCCAACTAGCGGGAGGTGGTACAGATACGCAGTATTTT; CDR3aa: CATQLAGGGTDTQYF
abundance: many; j_gene: TRBJ2-1; d_gene: NA; v_gene: TRBV9; CDR3nt: TGTGCCAGCAGCTCCCGGGACTACAATGAGCAGTTCTTC; CDR3aa: CASSSRDYNEQFF
abundance: many; j_gene: TRBJ2-1; d_gene: TRBD2; v_gene: TRBV6-1; CDR3nt: TGTGCCAGCAGTGAACTAGCGGGAGTTATGGATGAGCAGTTCTTC; CDR3aa: CASSELAGVMDEQFF
abundance: many; j_gene: TRBJ2-7; d_gene: NA; v_gene: TRBV7-9; CDR3nt: TGTGCCAGCCTTGGGGGGACGAAAGAAGGGATCTACGAGCAGTACTTC; CDR3aa: CASLGGTKEGIYEQYF
abundance: many; j_gene: TRBJ1-1; d_gene: NA; v_gene: TRBV29-1; CDR3nt: TGCAGCGTTATCCTGCCCGGTGAAGCTTTCTTT; CDR3aa: CSVILPGEAFF
abundance: few; j_gene: TRBJ2-5; d_gene: NA; v_gene: TRBV19; CDR3nt: TGTGCCAGTAGTATGGCCGGCCCCCACCTGAGGGAGACCCAGTACTTC; CDR3aa: CASSMAGPHLRETQYF
abundance: many; j_gene: TRBJ2-3; d_gene: NA; v_gene: TRBV28; CDR3nt: TGTGCCAGCAGTTTAGGGGACCTCACAGATACGCAGTATTTT; CDR3aa: CASSLGDLTDTQYF
abundance: many; j_gene: TRBJ1-5; d_gene: NA; v_gene: TRBV6-6; CDR3nt: TGTGCCAGCAGCCTGACATCTGGAAGCAATCAGCCCCAGCATTTT; CDR3aa: CASSLTSGSNQPQHF
abundance: few; j_gene: TRBJ2-1; d_gene: NA; v_gene: TRBV15; CDR3nt: TGTGCCACCAGCAGGGCCGAGCGAGTCTACAATGAGCAGTTCTTC; CDR3aa: CATSRAERVYNEQFF
abundance: many; j_gene: TRBJ2-3; d_gene: TRBD1; v_gene: TRBV6-1; CDR3nt: TGTGCCAGCCGGGACAGGACGAACACAGATACGCAGTATTTT; CDR3aa: CASRDRTNTDTQYF
abundance: many; j_gene: TRBJ2-5; d_gene: NA; v_gene: TRBV12-3/TRBV12-4; CDR3nt: TGTGCCAGCAGCCAGAACAAAGCGGGGACCCAGTACTTC; CDR3aa: CASSQNKAGTQYF
abundance: many; j_gene: TRBJ2-7; d_gene: NA; v_gene: TRBV10-2; CDR3nt: TGCGCCAGCAGTCGGGACCTGCAGTACTTC; CDR3aa: CASSRDLQYF
abundance: many; j_gene: TRBJ1-1; d_gene: TRBD1; v_gene: TRBV12-3/TRBV12-4; CDR3nt: TGTGCCAGCAGTTCCCGAGGGACAGGGAAAACTGAAGCTTTCTTT; CDR3aa: CASSSRGTGKTEAFF
abundance: many; j_gene: TRBJ2-7; d_gene: TRBD2; v_gene: TRBV4-3; CDR3nt: TGCGCCAGCAGCCAACAGACTAGCGGCTACGAGCAGTACTTC; CDR3aa: CASSQQTSGYEQYF
abundance: many; j_gene: TRBJ1-6; d_gene: TRBD1; v_gene: TRBV30; CDR3nt: TGTGCCTGGAGCCTTATCAGGGGGTTCTATAATTCACCCCTCCACTTT; CDR3aa: CAWSLIRGFYNSPLHF
abundance: few; j_gene: TRBJ2-2; d_gene: TRBD1; v_gene: TRBV5-1; CDR3nt: TGCGCCAGTTGGGACAGAGGAGTTTGCACCGGGGAGCTGTTTTTT; CDR3aa: CASWDRGVCTGELFF